The entry that follows covers one T cell receptor beta chain sequence. The CDR3 spans 14 residues. The trim removed 5 bases at V and 5 bases at J, leaving 7 bases unmatched. CDR1 LNHDA and CDR2 SQIVND come from the germline V gene (reference sequence). The data derive from a study of blood T cell repertoires in COVID-19. Across the whole study: The United States, Italy and Spain supplied acute and convalescent COVID-19 samples. From T cells, B-cell-depleted T cells, or PBMCs came the material, which was cDNA or gDNA.

Per the study methods: The authors estimated nucleated cell counts from reference gene primer amplification. Repertoires were generated with immunoSEQ multiplex PCR, while TCRdb's copy carries only in-frame clones and drops some. V, J and clone size are taken as reported in that table, and D and trimming were inferred from the DNA itself. In the table there are fewer than 120,000 clones, roughly 79% of which are singletons. What was sequenced was peripheral blood. This clonotype originated in an elderly woman with active or convalescent COVID-19. The rearrangement joins TRBV19 to TRBJ2-7, with 9 bases fitting TRBD1. This chain's CDR3 is CASSQGNRGHEQYF. The CDR3 bases are TGTGCCAGTAGTCAAGGGAACAGGGGGCACGAGCAGTACTTC. The full variable domain, with the rest looked up from reference TRBV19 and TRBJ2-7, is DGGITQSPKYLFRKEGQNVTLSCEQNLNHDAMYWYRQDPGQGLRLIYYSQIVNDFQKGDIAEGYSVSREKKESFPLTVTSAQKNPTAFYLCASSQGNRGHEQYFGPGTRLTVT.